This T cell receptor (beta chain) appears in the sequencing data of a study of shared clonotypes between healthy human individuals. Selected positively for CCR7 and CD45RO-negative, naive CD8 cells excluded terminally differentiated effector memory CD45RA+ cells. There were only Caucasian adults among the donors, and all lived in Nashville, Tennessee. Genomic DNA (from each subset) was split evenly across several immunoSEQ plates. Assay: immunoSEQ multiplex PCR; the TCRdb copy retains only in-frame clones and omits some. The table lists 2 million to 2.5 million clones, about 95% of them singletons. Trimming took off 0 bases at V and 6 bases at J, with 18 bases between the two ends. The length of the CDR3 is 16 residues. From germline, CDR1 is MNHEY and CDR2 SMNVEV (reference sequence). As for this clone: Its antigen is still unknown.

Notes on the study in general: Shared clonotypes: approximately 5.3% naive CD4, around 4% naive CD8, roughly 2.4% memory CD4, more than 0.3% memory CD8. Larger estimated richness was generally seen in naive subsets than in memory subsets.

The sequenced sample consisted of naive CD8+ T cells sorted from blood. This TCR came from a man younger than 35 in good health. The rearrangement uses TRBV27 and TRBJ2-7, with D maybe TRBD2 (6 bases). The CDR3 protein is CASSLSAGTGKLEQYF. Written as DNA, the CDR3 is TGTGCCAGCAGTTTATCTGCCGGGACTGGTAAACTCGAGCAGTACTTC.